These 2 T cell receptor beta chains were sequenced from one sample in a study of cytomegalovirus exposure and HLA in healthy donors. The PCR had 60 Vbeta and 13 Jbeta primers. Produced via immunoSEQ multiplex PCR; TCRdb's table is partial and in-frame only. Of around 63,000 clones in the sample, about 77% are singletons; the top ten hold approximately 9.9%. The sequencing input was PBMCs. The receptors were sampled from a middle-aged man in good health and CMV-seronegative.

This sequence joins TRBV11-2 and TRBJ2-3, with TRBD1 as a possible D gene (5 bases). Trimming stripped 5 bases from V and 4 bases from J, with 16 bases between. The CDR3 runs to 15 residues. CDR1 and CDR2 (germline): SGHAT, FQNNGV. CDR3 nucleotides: TGTGCCAGCAGCAAAAGGCTACAGGAGCCAGATACGCAGTATTTT. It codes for CASSKRLQEPDTQYF. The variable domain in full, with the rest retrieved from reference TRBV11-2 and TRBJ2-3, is EAGVAQSPRYKIIEKRQSVAFWCNPISGHATLYWYQQILGQGPKLLIQFQNNGVVDDSQLPKDRFSAERLKGVDSTLKIQPAKLEDSAVYLCASSKRLQEPDTQYFGPGTRLTVL.

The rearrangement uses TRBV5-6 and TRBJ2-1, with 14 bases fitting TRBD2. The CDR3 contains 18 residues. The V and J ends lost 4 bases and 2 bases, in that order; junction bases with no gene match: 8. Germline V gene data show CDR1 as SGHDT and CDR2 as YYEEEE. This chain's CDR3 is CASSLGLAGGRTYNEQFF. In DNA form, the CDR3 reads TGTGCCAGCAGCCTCGGACTAGCGGGAGGCAGGACCTACAATGAGCAGTTCTTC.